The 24 T cell receptor beta chains presented below share a single source sample, sequenced in a study of blood T cell repertoires in COVID-19 (dated by TCRdb to 2020 to 2022). The library was produced with the immunoSEQ multiplex PCR assay. Sourced from immuneACCESS, this table was stored by TCRdb with only in-frame sequences that have V and J called. A share of the clones is absent; for the studies checked, an unresolved V gene accounts for under half, and the remainder has no known explanation. The sample table holds roughly 150,000 clones, of which roughly 88% were seen once. The top ten constitute roughly 6.8% of the sample. The specimen sequenced was peripheral blood. These TCRs come from a woman in her forties or fifties in a cohort sampled during active or convalescent COVID-19.

This sequence joins TRBV6-5 and TRBJ1-1; TRBD1 matches at 11 bases. In germline, CDR1 is MNHEY, CDR2 SVGAGI. The CDR3 loop spans 14 amino acids. The junction had 8 bases not matched to a gene; V was cut back by 7 bases and J by 7 bases. The CDR3 DNA reads TGTGCCAGCAAGGGACAGGGGGATATGGGTGAAGCTTTCTTT. This gives the protein CASKGQGDMGEAFF.

The chain carries TRBV7-6 and TRBJ2-2; D is possibly TRBD2 (7 bases). In germline, CDR1 is SGHVS, CDR2 FNYEAQ. V gave up 5 bases and J gave up 6 bases, with 22 bases separating them. This CDR3 contains 17 residues. The CDR3 spells CASSQLGGAYAAGELFF. Written as DNA, the CDR3 is TGTGCCAGCAGCCAACTGGGGGGGGCCTACGCAGCCGGGGAGCTGTTTTTT.

The rearrangement links TRBV6-5 to TRBJ1-1, with 7 positions matching TRBD1. The V segment lost 6 bases and the J segment 4 bases; nucleotides outside the gene matches: 8. Germline-derived CDR1 and CDR2 are MNHEY and SVGAGI. This CDR3 is built from 14 residues. The CDR3, as DNA: TGTGCCAGCAGGATGACAGGGTTTAGCACTGAAGCTTTCTTT. This codes for CASRMTGFSTEAFF.

The gene calls are TRBV10-3 and TRBJ1-1; TRBD1 is a possible D gene (5 bases). CDR1 and CDR2 from the germline V gene are ENHRY and SYGVKD. V was shortened by 0 bases and J by 3 bases, with 14 bases between the two germline ends. This CDR3 comprises 16 residues. CDR3 residues: CAISESEGKGDTEAFF. CDR3 DNA: TGTGCCATCAGTGAGTCGGAGGGGAAGGGCGACACTGAAGCTTTCTTT.

CDR3 protein: CAWKERGGAGELFF. The CDR3 nucleotides read TGTGCCTGGAAGGAGCGGGGGGGCGCCGGGGAGCTGTTTTTT. The J gene is TRBJ2-2, the V gene TRBV30; 10 bases align to TRBD2. In germline, CDR1 is GTSNPN, CDR2 SVGIG (reference sequence). Trimming cost V 4 bases and J 6 bases; bases outside gene matches: 5. The CDR3 spans 14 residues.

The chain joins TRBV5-6 to TRBJ1-5, with 9 bases lining up with TRBD1. Losses at the gene ends were 4 bases for V and 4 bases for J; bases not matched to a gene: 6. Germline values: CDR1 SGHDT, CDR2 YYEEEE. The CDR3 runs 15 residues. The CDR3 DNA follows: TGTGCCAGCAGCCGGACAGGGGTCCGGAATCAGCCCCAGCATTTT. It codes for CASSRTGVRNQPQHF.

The rearrangement links TRBV11-1 to TRBJ1-1; TRBD1 aligns across 7 bases. Germline CDR1 reads SGHAT; CDR2 reads FQDESV (reference sequence). The CDR3 spans 16 residues. The trim removed 3 bases at V and 2 bases at J, leaving 9 bases unmatched. The CDR3 sequence: CASSFYRGSVNTEAFF. The CDR3 coding sequence is TGTGCCAGCAGCTTTTACAGGGGTAGCGTAAACACTGAAGCTTTCTTT.

The count of this clone is one. The chain combines TRBV29-1 with TRBJ1-2; D unresolved. CDR3 length: 13 residues. Trimming shortened V by 1 base and J by 3 bases, and 9 bases separated the two germline ends. CDR1 SQVTM and CDR2 ANQGSEA come from the germline V gene. CDR3 loop: CSVEVGSDYGYTF. The CDR3 DNA follows: TGCAGCGTTGAAGTGGGCAGTGACTATGGCTACACCTTC.

The chain carries TRBV12-3 or TRBV12-4 and TRBJ1-1, with D unresolved. CDR3 size: 13 residues. Trimming took off 6 bases at V and 2 bases at J, with 10 bases between the two ends. In DNA form, the CDR3 reads TGTGCCAGCAGCCCCTTAGAAAACACTGAAGCTTTCTTT. It codes for CASSPLENTEAFF.

V and J are TRBV29-1 and TRBJ1-1; possible D gene TRBD1, 5 bases. Trimming stripped 3 bases from V and 1 base from J, with 9 bases between. CDR3 length: 13 residues. The germline CDR1 and CDR2 sequences are SQVTM and ANQGSEA. The CDR3: CSVDSQGNTEAFF. Written as DNA, the CDR3 is TGCAGCGTTGACTCCCAGGGGAACACTGAAGCTTTCTTT.

The genes are TRBV9 and TRBJ2-3; D is perhaps TRBD2 (6 bases). Trimming stripped 4 bases from V and 4 bases from J, with 19 bases between. Germline CDR1 and CDR2: SGDLS and YYNGEE. This CDR3 has 16 residues. The CDR3 bases are TGTGCCAGCAGCCCCCGCGGAGGAGGGTTTGCAGATACGCAGTATTTT. As protein: CASSPRGGGFADTQYF.

V gene TRBV9 combines with J gene TRBJ1-1; 10 bases agree with TRBD1. J was trimmed by 1 base and V by 4 bases; bases with no gene match: 7. Germline CDR1 reads SGDLS; CDR2 reads YYNGEE. This CDR3 is built from 16 residues. For the CDR3, the DNA is TGTGCCAGCAGCCCGGGACAGGGGCGGTCGAACACTGAAGCTTTCTTT. Protein sequence: CASSPGQGRSNTEAFF.

The chain uses TRBV30 and TRBJ2-1, with a possible D match to TRBD1 (7 bases). Per the germline V gene, CDR1 is GTSNPN and CDR2 is SVGIG (reference sequence). V shed 2 bases and J shed 2 bases, with 13 bases lying between them. This CDR3 has 15 amino acids. In DNA form, the CDR3 reads TGTGCCTGGAGTCGGAGGGGACAGACCTACAATGAGCAGTTCTTC. As protein: CAWSRRGQTYNEQFF.

J is TRBJ2-3 and V is TRBV5-1, with D possibly TRBD2 on 6 matching bases. V dropped 3 bases and J dropped 0 bases, with 11 bases sitting between them. The CDR3 is 15 residues long. CDR1 is SGHRS and CDR2 is YFSETQ in the germline V gene. The CDR3 sequence: CASSYRTTSTDTQYF. The CDR3 DNA is TGCGCCAGCAGCTACAGGACTACTAGCACAGATACGCAGTATTTT.

The chain joins TRBV12-3 or TRBV12-4 to TRBJ2-3; D gene ambiguous. The CDR3 extends over 12 amino acids. V lost 3 bases, J lost 6 bases, and 7 bases lay in between. The CDR3 DNA reads as TGTGCCAGCAGTTTCAATTCCGATACGCAGTATTTT. Amino acids: CASSFNSDTQYF.

This clone showed up just once. The chain employs TRBV4-1 and TRBJ1-4; D not resolved. The V gene's germline CDR1 is MGHRA and CDR2 YSYEKL. V was cut by 7 bases and J by 4 bases, with 22 bases left in between. The CDR3 is 17 amino acids. The CDR3 loop is CASTLQGPGGFNEKLFF. The CDR3 region has the DNA TGCGCCAGCACCCTGCAAGGTCCGGGAGGGTTTAATGAAAAACTGTTTTTT.

The chain is built from TRBV6-5 and TRBJ1-6, with 10 bases that match TRBD1. V was pared by 6 bases and J by 11 bases, with 7 bases of the junction left unmatched. There are 14 residues in the CDR3. Germline V gene data show CDR1 as MNHEY and CDR2 as SVGAGI. CDR3 in amino acids: CASRRGQGTTPLHF. The CDR3 DNA sequence: TGTGCCAGCAGACGGGGACAGGGGACTACACCCCTCCACTTT.

The chain employs TRBV4-3 and TRBJ1-2, with D tentatively TRBD1 (5 bases). CDR3 length: 14 amino acids. CDR1 is LGHNA, CDR2 YSLEER, per germline. Trimming took off 0 bases at V and 12 bases at J, with 17 bases between the two ends. CDR3 sequence reads: CASSQDLFGRVNTF. The CDR3 coding sequence is TGCGCCAGCAGCCAAGATCTTTTCGGCAGGGTGAACACCTTC.

This CDR3 reads CASSDGGILNEQYF. DNA of the CDR3: TGCGCCAGCAGTGATGGGGGGATCCTGAACGAGCAGTACTTC. The rearrangement links TRBV10-1 to TRBJ2-7; D possibly corresponds to TRBD2 (6 bases). The CDR3 extends over 14 amino acids. Trimming took off 3 bases at V and 5 bases at J, with 14 bases between the two ends. In germline, CDR1 is WNHNN, CDR2 SYGVQD (reference sequence).

The J gene is TRBJ2-3, the V gene TRBV10-3, with a weak D call TRBD1 (5 bases). With 11 bases removed from V and 2 bases from J, the gap between germline ends came to 11 bases. This CDR3 comprises 12 residues. Germline CDR1 is ENHRY and CDR2 is SYGVKD. The CDR3 spells CAAAGATDTQYF. DNA for the CDR3: TGTGCCGCAGCTGGGGCCACAGATACGCAGTATTTT.

This clone occurred a few times. The V and J genes are TRBV7-9 and TRBJ1-2; perhaps TRBD1 as D (6 bases). Germline lookup yields CDR1 SEHNR and CDR2 FQNEAQ (reference sequence). The CDR3 covers 13 residues. V shed 5 bases and J shed 2 bases, with 9 bases lying between them. The CDR3 sequence: CASSPDSNYGYTF. DNA of the CDR3: TGTGCCAGCAGCCCGGACAGCAACTATGGCTACACCTTC.

The sample holds one count of this clone. The chain couples TRBV18 to TRBJ1-1; D is uncertain. Germline V gene sequence: CDR1 KGHSH, CDR2 LQKENI. The V and J ends lost 0 bases and 3 bases respectively, with 11 bases between them. This CDR3 has 15 residues. The CDR3 DNA reads as TGTGCCAGCTCACCACCGTCGGCGCGGGACACTGAAGCTTTCTTT. The encoded protein is CASSPPSARDTEAFF.

The V and J genes are TRBV20-1 and TRBJ2-1; 8 nucleotides align to TRBD2. The CDR3 is 14 residues long. Looked up from germline, CDR1 is DFQATT and CDR2 is SNEGSKA (reference sequence). The trim removed 3 bases at V and 9 bases at J, leaving 10 bases unmatched. The CDR3 sequence is CSASRGGMTGEQFF. In nucleotides, the CDR3 is TGCAGTGCTAGTCGGGGGGGGATGACTGGTGAGCAGTTCTTC.

Sample share makes this clone medium-sized. The gene calls are TRBV4-1 and TRBJ1-6; D is possibly TRBD1 (5 bases). This CDR3 is 16 amino acids long. Germline CDR1 MGHRA, CDR2 YSYEKL. With 1 base removed from V and 7 bases from J, the gap between germline ends came to 14 bases. In DNA, the CDR3 is TGCGCCAGCAGCCAAGCTTTCCGGGGGGACAATTCACCCCTCCACTTT. Protein product: CASSQAFRGDNSPLHF.